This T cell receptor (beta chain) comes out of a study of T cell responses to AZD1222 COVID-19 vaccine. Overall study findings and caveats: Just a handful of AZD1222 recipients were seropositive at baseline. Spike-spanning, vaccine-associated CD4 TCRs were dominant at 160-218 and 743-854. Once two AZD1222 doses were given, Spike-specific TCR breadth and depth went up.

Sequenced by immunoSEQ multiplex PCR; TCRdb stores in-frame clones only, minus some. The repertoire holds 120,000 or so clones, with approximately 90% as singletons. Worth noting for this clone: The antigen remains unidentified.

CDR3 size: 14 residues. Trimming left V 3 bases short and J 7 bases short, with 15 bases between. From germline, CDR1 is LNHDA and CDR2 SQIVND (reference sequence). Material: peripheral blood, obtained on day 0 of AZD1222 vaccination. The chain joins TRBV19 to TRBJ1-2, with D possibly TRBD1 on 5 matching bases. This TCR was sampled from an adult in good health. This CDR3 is CASSIVDSPVGYTF. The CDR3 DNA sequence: TGTGCCAGTAGTATCGTTGACAGCCCCGTTGGCTACACCTTC.